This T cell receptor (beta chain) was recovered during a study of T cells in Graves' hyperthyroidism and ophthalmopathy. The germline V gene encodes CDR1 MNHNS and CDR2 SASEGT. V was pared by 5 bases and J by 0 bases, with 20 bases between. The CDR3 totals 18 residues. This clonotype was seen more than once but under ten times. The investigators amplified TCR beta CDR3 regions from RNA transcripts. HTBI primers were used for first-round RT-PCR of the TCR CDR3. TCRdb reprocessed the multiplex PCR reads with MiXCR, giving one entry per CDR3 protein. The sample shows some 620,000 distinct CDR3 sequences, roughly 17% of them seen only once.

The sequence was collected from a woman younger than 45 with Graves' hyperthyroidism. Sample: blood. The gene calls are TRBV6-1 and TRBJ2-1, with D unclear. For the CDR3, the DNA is TGTGCCAGCAGTTCCCTCGCGTGGAGTGAAAGCTCCTACAATGAGCAGTTCTTC. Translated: CASSSLAWSESSYNEQFF.